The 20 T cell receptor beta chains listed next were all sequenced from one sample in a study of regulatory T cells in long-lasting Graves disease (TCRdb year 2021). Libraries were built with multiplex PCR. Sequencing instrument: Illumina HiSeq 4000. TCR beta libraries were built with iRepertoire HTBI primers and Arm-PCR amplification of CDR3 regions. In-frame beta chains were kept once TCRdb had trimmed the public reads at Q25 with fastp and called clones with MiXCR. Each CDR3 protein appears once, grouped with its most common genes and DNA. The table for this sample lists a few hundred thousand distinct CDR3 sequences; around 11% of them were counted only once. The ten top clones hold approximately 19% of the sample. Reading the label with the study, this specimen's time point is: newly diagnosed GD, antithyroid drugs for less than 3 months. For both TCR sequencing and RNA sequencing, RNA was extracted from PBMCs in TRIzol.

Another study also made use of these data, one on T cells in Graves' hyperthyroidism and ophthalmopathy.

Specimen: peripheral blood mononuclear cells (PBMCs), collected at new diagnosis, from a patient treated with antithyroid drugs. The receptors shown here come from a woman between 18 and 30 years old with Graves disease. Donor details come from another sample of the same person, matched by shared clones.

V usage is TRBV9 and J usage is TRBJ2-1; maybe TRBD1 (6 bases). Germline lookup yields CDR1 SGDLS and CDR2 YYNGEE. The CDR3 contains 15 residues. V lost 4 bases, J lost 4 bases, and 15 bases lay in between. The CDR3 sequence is CASSPRTVRYNEQFF. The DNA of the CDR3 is TGTGCCAGCAGCCCACGGACAGTGAGGTACAATGAGCAGTTCTTC.

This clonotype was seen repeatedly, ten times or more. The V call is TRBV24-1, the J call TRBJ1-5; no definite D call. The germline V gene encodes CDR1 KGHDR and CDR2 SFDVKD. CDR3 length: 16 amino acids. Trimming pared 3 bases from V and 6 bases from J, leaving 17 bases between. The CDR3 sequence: CATSDTSGGVGQPQHF. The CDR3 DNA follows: TGTGCCACCAGTGATACCTCAGGAGGAGTGGGTCAGCCCCAGCATTTT.

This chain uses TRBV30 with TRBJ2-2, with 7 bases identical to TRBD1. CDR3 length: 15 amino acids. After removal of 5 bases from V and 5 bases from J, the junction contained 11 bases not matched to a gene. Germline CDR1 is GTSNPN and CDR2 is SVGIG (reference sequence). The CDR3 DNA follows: TGTGCCTGGGGGACCTTGGACAGGCCAACCGGGGAGCTGTTTTTT. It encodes CAWGTLDRPTGELFF.

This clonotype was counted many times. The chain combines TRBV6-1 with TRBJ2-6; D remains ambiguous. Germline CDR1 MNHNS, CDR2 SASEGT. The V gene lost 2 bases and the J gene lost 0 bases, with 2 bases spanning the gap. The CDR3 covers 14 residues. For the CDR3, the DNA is TGTGCCAGCAGTGAAAGCTCTGGGGCCAACGTCCTGACTTTC. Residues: CASSESSGANVLTF.

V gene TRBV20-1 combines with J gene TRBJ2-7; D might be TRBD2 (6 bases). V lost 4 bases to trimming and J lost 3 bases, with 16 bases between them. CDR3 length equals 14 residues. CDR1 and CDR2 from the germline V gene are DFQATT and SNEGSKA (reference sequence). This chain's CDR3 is CSATPGLAGYEQYF. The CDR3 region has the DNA TGCAGTGCTACACCGGGACTTGCCGGCTACGAGCAGTACTTC.

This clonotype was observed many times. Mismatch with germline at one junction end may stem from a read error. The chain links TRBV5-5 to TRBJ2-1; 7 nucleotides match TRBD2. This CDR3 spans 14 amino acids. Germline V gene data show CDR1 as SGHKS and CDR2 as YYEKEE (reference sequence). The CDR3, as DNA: TGTGCCAGCAGGTTGGGGGGGAGTAATAATGAGCAGTTCTTC. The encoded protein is CASRLGGSNNEQFF.

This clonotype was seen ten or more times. This CDR3 reads CASSDGAGLSTDTQYF. CDR3 coding DNA: TGTGCCAGCAGCGATGGTGCGGGGCTAAGCACAGATACGCAGTATTTT. The chain uses TRBV7-9 and TRBJ2-3, with a possible D match to TRBD2 (6 bases). CDR1 and CDR2 from the germline V gene are SEHNR and FQNEAQ (reference sequence). CDR3 length equals 16 residues. V lost 5 bases and J lost 0, with 15 bases in between. Using reference TRBV7-9 and TRBJ2-3 for the parts outside the CDR3, the full variable domain is DTGVSQNPRHKITKRGQNVTFRCDPISEHNRLYWYRQTLGQGPEFLTYFQNEAQLEKSRLLSDRFSAERPKGSFSTLEIQRTEQGDSAMYLCASSDGAGLSTDTQYFGPGTRLTVL.

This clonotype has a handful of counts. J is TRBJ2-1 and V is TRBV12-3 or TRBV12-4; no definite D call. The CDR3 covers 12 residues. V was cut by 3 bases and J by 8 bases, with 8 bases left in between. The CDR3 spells CASSLFSYEQFF. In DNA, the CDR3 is TGTGCCAGCAGTTTGTTTTCTTATGAGCAGTTCTTC.

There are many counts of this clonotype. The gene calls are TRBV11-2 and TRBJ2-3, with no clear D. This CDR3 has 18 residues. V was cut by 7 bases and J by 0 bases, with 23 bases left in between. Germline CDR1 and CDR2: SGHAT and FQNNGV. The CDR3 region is CASTKLGSRTASTDTQYF. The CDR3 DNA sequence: TGTGCCAGCACAAAGCTTGGCTCCAGGACGGCTAGCACAGATACGCAGTATTTT.

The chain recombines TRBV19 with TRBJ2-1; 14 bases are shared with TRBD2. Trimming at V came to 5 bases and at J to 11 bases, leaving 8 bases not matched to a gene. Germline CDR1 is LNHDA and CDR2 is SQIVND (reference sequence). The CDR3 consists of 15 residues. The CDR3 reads CASSSTGTSGGKQFF. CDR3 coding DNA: TGTGCCAGTAGTTCGACCGGGACTAGCGGGGGAAAGCAGTTCTTC.

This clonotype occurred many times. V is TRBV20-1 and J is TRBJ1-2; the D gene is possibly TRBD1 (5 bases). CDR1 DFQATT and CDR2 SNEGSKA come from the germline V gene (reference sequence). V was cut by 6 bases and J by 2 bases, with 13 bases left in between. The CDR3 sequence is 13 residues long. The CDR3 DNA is TGCAGTGCCCAAATGGGGGGGAACTATGGCTACACCTTC. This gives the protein CSAQMGGNYGYTF.

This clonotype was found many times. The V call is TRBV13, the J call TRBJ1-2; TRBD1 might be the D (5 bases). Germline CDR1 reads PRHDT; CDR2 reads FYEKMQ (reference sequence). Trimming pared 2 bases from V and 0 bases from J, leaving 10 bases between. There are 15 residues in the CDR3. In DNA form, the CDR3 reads TGTGCCAGCAGCTTATTCGGGGGGACTAACTATGGCTACACCTTC. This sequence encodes CASSLFGGTNYGYTF.

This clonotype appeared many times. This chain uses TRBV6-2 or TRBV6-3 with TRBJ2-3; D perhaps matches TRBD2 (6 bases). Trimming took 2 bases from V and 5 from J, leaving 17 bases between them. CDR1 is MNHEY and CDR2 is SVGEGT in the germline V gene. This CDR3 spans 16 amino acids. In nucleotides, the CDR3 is TGTGCCAGCAGTTACGAGGGGCGGGACGAGAGAGATACGCAGTATTTT. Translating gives CASSYEGRDERDTQYF.

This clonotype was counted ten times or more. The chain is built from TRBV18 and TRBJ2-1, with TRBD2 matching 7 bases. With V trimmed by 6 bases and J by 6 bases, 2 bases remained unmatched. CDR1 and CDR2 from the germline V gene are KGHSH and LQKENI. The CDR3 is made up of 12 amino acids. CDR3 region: CASSTSPNEQFF. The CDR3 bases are TGTGCCAGCTCGACTAGCCCCAATGAGCAGTTCTTC.

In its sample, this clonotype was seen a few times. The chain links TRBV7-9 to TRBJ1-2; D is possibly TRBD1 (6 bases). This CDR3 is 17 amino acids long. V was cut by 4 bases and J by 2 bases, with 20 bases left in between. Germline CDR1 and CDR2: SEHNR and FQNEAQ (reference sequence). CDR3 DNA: TGTGCCAGCAGCTACCGGAGGGCTGGGGGCCTCAACTATGGCTACACCTTC. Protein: CASSYRRAGGLNYGYTF.

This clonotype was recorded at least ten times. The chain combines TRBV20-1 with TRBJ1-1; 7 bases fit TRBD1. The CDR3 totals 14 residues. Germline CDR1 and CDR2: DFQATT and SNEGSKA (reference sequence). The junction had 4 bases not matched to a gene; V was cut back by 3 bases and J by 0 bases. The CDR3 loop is CSASKGAMNTEAFF. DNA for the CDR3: TGCAGTGCTAGTAAGGGGGCAATGAACACTGAAGCTTTCTTT.

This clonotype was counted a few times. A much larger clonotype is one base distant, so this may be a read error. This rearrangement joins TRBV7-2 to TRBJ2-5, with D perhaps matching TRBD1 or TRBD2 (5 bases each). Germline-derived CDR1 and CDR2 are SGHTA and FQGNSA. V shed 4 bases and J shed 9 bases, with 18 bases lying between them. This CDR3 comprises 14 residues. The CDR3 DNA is TGTGCCAGCAGCTCACACAGGTTCGAGGAGGCCCAGTACTTC. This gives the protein CASSSHRFEEAQYF.

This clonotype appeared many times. The CDR3 here is CASSLGPAFTDTQYF. CDR3 DNA sequence: TGTGCCAGCAGTTTAGGACCCGCCTTCACAGATACGCAGTATTTT. The rearrangement uses TRBV12-3 or TRBV12-4 and TRBJ2-3; D is unresolved. The CDR3 is made up of 15 amino acids. Trimming cost V 1 base and J 2 bases, with 10 bases left between them.

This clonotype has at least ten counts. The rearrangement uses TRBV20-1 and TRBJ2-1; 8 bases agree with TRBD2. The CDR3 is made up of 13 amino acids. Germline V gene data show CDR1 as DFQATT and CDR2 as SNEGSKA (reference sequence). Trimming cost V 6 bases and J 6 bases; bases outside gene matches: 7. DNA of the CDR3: TGCAGTGCCCAGCGGGAGTGGGGCAATGAGCAGTTCTTC. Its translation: CSAQREWGNEQFF.

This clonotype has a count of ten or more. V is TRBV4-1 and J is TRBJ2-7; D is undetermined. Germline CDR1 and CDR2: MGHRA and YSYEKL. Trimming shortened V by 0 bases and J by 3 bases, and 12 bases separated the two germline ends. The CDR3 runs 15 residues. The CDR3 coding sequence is TGCGCCAGCAGCCAAGATAAATGGCGCTACTACGAGCAGTACTTC. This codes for CASSQDKWRYYEQYF.